Each of the 19 T cell receptor beta chains below was sequenced from the same sample in a study of CD8+CD57+ T cells in acquired aplastic anemia. Genomic DNA, the template, was used for profiling of the TCR beta VDJ and CDR3. From the reads, TCRdb called clonotypes with MiXCR, one entry per CDR3 protein. The top ten clones hold about 45% of a sample with 200,000 or so distinct CDR3 sequences, under 70% of them seen once. Sequencing was carried out using sorted CD4+, CD8+, or CD8+CD57+ T cells (not recorded which) from PBMCs. Source of these receptors: a human donor with severe aplastic anemia or a healthy control (not recorded which).

Written as DNA, the CDR3 is TGTGCCAGCAGCGTCCAGGGCAGGACAACTAGCACAGATACGCAGTATTTT. Its translation is CASSVQGRTTSTDTQYF. V gene TRBV7-8 combines with J gene TRBJ2-3; weak D call: TRBD1 (5 bases). Per the germline V gene, CDR1 is SGHVS and CDR2 is FQNEAQ. The ends were cut back, 5 bases at V and 0 bases at J, with 18 bases in the middle. The CDR3 has 17 amino acids.

The V call is TRBV5-6, the J call TRBJ1-6, with D unresolved. V lost 3 bases, J lost 10 bases, and 11 bases lay in between. There are 13 residues in the CDR3. The V gene's germline CDR1 is SGHDT and CDR2 YYEEEE. The CDR3 spells CASSWELGSPLHF. For the CDR3, the DNA is TGTGCCAGCAGCTGGGAACTCGGGTCACCCCTCCACTTT. The full variable domain, rest sourced from reference TRBV5-6 and TRBJ1-6, is DAGVTQSPTHLIKTRGQQVTLRCSPKSGHDTVSWYQQALGQGPQFIFQYYEEEERQRGNFPDRFSGHQFPNYSSELNVNALLLGDSALYLCASSWELGSPLHFGNGTRLTVT.

There are many counts of this clonotype. The V and J genes are TRBV9 and TRBJ1-2, with 7 positions matching TRBD1. Germline CDR1 and CDR2: SGDLS and YYNGEE. This CDR3 region has 17 residues. The V gene end was trimmed by 0 bases and the J gene end by 4 bases; junction bases not matched to a gene: 12. The CDR3 loop is CASSVGLDDTGVYGYTF. Here the CDR3 DNA reads TGTGCCAGCAGCGTAGGTCTCGACGATACAGGGGTCTATGGCTACACCTTC.

V usage is TRBV6-2 or TRBV6-3 and J usage is TRBJ1-1, with a possible D match to TRBD1 (5 bases). The length of the CDR3 is 13 residues. V lost 0 bases and J 5 bases, leaving 7 bases between the germline ends. Germline CDR1 MNHEY, CDR2 SVGEGT. The CDR3 sequence: CASSYSGVTEAFF. The DNA of the CDR3 is TGTGCCAGCAGTTACTCGGGGGTTACTGAAGCTTTCTTT.

This clonotype appeared many times. This chain joins TRBV5-6 and TRBJ2-1; no clear D. This CDR3 comprises 17 residues. Trimming cost V 0 bases and J 0 bases, with 13 bases left between them. Per the germline V gene, CDR1 is SGHDT and CDR2 is YYEEEE. Written as DNA, the CDR3 is TGTGCCAGCAGCTTGGAAGCGACGACCAGCTCCTACAATGAGCAGTTCTTC. Protein product: CASSLEATTSSYNEQFF.

This clonotype was counted only a few times. The genes are TRBV10-3 and TRBJ1-1; D possibly corresponds to TRBD1 (5 bases). V gave up 3 bases and J gave up 4 bases, with 6 bases separating them. Germline V gives CDR1 ENHRY, CDR2 SYGVKD. This CDR3 region has 12 residues. This chain's CDR3 is CAISDGGTEAFF. CDR3 in DNA: TGTGCCATCAGTGACGGGGGCACTGAAGCTTTCTTT.

The V call is TRBV4-3, the J call TRBJ2-3; the D is unclear. The CDR3 is 13 residues long. Between the trimmed V and J ends, which lost 0 bases and 10 bases, there was a span of 11 bases. Looked up from germline, CDR1 is LGHNA and CDR2 is YSLEER. The CDR3 DNA is TGCGCCAGCAGCCAAGATGCCGGGTTGGCGCAGTATTTT. Encoded protein: CASSQDAGLAQYF.

This clonotype has at least ten counts. This chain links TRBV20-1 with TRBJ2-2, with D possibly being TRBD1 or TRBD2 (7 bases each). The CDR3 runs 15 residues. The germline V and J ends were trimmed by 0 bases and 5 bases, with 13 bases remaining between them. Germline V gives CDR1 DFQATT, CDR2 SNEGSKA (reference sequence). The CDR3 DNA reads TGCAGTGCTAGAGATTCAGGGGGGGTGACCGGGGAGCTGTTTTTT. It yields the protein CSARDSGGVTGELFF.

This clonotype appeared a few times. This chain joins TRBV7-8 and TRBJ2-1; tentatively, D is TRBD1 or TRBD2 (5 bases each). The V gene lost 0 bases and the J gene lost 14 bases, with 14 bases spanning the gap. Germline V gives CDR1 SGHVS, CDR2 FQNEAQ. The CDR3 is made up of 13 amino acids. In nucleotides, the CDR3 is TGTGCCAGCAGCTTAGCGGGACGGAACTCCGAGTTCTTC. Its translation: CASSLAGRNSEFF.

This clonotype was recorded many times. The CDR3: CASRQNRGGTYEQYF. The CDR3 nucleotides read TGTGCCAGCAGACAAAACAGGGGAGGCACCTACGAGCAGTACTTC. This chain uses TRBV6-5 with TRBJ2-7; the D gene is possibly TRBD1 (7 bases). V shed 6 bases and J shed 2 bases, with 17 bases lying between them. Germline V CDR1 and CDR2: MNHEY, SVGAGI. The CDR3 covers 15 residues.

The chain is built from TRBV19 and TRBJ1-2, with D hard to call. There are 16 residues in the CDR3. Germline values: CDR1 LNHDA, CDR2 SQIVND (reference sequence). With 3 bases removed from V and 6 bases from J, the gap between germline ends came to 20 bases. CDR3 amino acids: CASSIMHWEESNGYTF. The CDR3 bases are TGTGCCAGTAGTATTATGCATTGGGAGGAGTCTAATGGCTACACCTTC.

The genes are TRBV6-1 and TRBJ1-2; 9 positions match TRBD1. This CDR3 comprises 13 residues. In germline, CDR1 is MNHNS, CDR2 SASEGT. The CDR3 coding sequence is TGTGTTAGGGCCGGACAGGGGAACTATGGCTACACCTTC. Its translation: CVRAGQGNYGYTF.

The chain couples TRBV19 to TRBJ2-1; perhaps D is TRBD1 or TRBD2 (6 bases each). V lost 6 bases, J lost 11 bases, and 20 bases lay in between. The CDR3 is 14 residues long. CDR1 and CDR2 (germline): LNHDA, SQIVND (reference sequence). The CDR3 reads CASRVGGQVPQQFF. DNA for the CDR3: TGTGCCAGTAGGGTTGGGGGGCAGGTTCCTCAGCAGTTCTTC.

This clonotype was found many times. The V gene is TRBV12-3 or TRBV12-4, the J gene TRBJ1-2; TRBD1 might be the D (5 bases). The length of the CDR3 is 12 residues. The germline V and J ends were trimmed by 3 bases and 7 bases, with 9 bases remaining between them. In nucleotides, the CDR3 is TGTGCCAGCAGTTTGGGGGTGTCTGGCTACACCTTC. Protein product: CASSLGVSGYTF.

The chain employs TRBV5-6 and TRBJ1-1, with no clear D. V was trimmed by 5 bases and J by 3 bases, leaving 8 bases between them. The CDR3 covers 12 residues. Germline CDR1 SGHDT, CDR2 YYEEEE. The CDR3 spells CASRRRDTEAFF. The CDR3 DNA reads as TGTGCCAGCAGGCGGAGAGACACTGAAGCTTTCTTT.

The chain combines TRBV24-1 with TRBJ2-7; D is possibly TRBD1 (5 bases). Germline lookup yields CDR1 KGHDR and CDR2 SFDVKD. This CDR3 comprises 14 residues. Trimming removed 4 bases from V and 5 bases from J, with 14 bases in between. DNA for the CDR3: TGTGCCACCAGTGACAGACAGAATCTCCACGAGCAGTACTTC. This encodes CATSDRQNLHEQYF.

DNA for the CDR3: TGTGCCACCAGCAGAACCGGACTAGCGGGGGACAATGAGCAGTTCTTC. Its translation is CATSRTGLAGDNEQFF. V usage is TRBV15 and J usage is TRBJ2-1; the match to TRBD2 covers 13 bases. V shed 2 bases, J shed 5 bases, and the junction held 3 bases outside the gene matches. The CDR3 runs 16 residues. Germline V gene lookup returns CDR1 LNHNV and CDR2 YYDKDF (reference sequence).

Comments on this clonotype: This may arise from a read error, as a much more abundant clone is one base away. J is TRBJ2-7 and V is TRBV6-5, with TRBD1 matching over 7 bases. The germline gives CDR1 MNHEY, CDR2 SVGAGI. The junction had 4 bases not matched to a gene; V was cut back by 2 bases and J by 0 bases. This CDR3 has 15 amino acids. The CDR3 protein is CASSYVAGGSYEQYF. CDR3 coding DNA: TGTGCCAGCAGTTACGTGGCAGGGGGCTCCTACGAGCAGTACTTC.

V usage is TRBV24-1 and J usage is TRBJ1-1; D perhaps matches TRBD1 (6 bases). The germline CDR1 and CDR2 sequences are KGHDR and SFDVKD. V lost 5 bases and J lost 6, with 15 bases in between. The CDR3 sequence is 14 residues long. DNA for the CDR3: TGTGCCACCAGTGGTTCAGGGGACTGGGCTGAAGCTTTCTTT. Encoded protein: CATSGSGDWAEAFF.